This passage covers 30 T cell receptor beta chains from one sample sequenced in a study of blood T cells in healthy people across ages. A second PCR, run for roughly 7 to 12 cycles, used a sample-barcoded 5' primer plus a J-beta primer mix. TCRdb re-derived calls from the 5' RACE reads in MiXCR, one entry per CDR3 protein. This table holds over a million distinct CDR3 sequences, 40% to 45% found once. Sequenced input: blood. These receptors originate from a woman aged 18-35 years in good health.

This clonotype has just a few counts. This chain links TRBV20-1 with TRBJ1-6, with 9 bases aligning to TRBD1. Looked up from germline, CDR1 is DFQATT and CDR2 is SNEGSKA (reference sequence). This CDR3 has 15 residues. The trim removed 1 base at V and 10 bases at J, leaving 8 bases unmatched. This CDR3 reads CSARALGTGNSPLHF. The CDR3 bases are TGCAGTGCTAGAGCCCTCGGGACAGGGAACTCACCCCTCCACTTT.

The chain is built from TRBV5-1 and TRBJ2-5; 8 nucleotides match TRBD2. V dropped 7 bases and J dropped 10; count of bases not matched to a gene: 18. The CDR3 consists of 15 residues. Germline assignment: CDR1 SGHRS and CDR2 YFSETQ. The CDR3 DNA is TGCGCCAGCCGATCCTTGGCGGGAGGTTTCCGTGGCCAGTACTTC. Translation gives CASRSLAGGFRGQYF.

V and J are TRBV3-1 and TRBJ1-2; D call uncertain. The germline CDR1 and CDR2 sequences are LGHDT and YNNKEL (reference sequence). Trimming left V 2 bases short and J 2 bases short, with 6 bases between. This CDR3 spans 13 amino acids. This CDR3 reads CASSQLRNYGYTF. CDR3 DNA sequence: TGTGCCAGCAGCCAACTACGGAACTATGGCTACACCTTC.

The chain is built from TRBV11-2 and TRBJ2-4; tentative D call: TRBD2 (6 bases). Trimming removed 1 base from V and 9 bases from J, with 10 bases in between. Per the germline V gene, CDR1 is SGHAT and CDR2 is FQNNGV. This CDR3 is 13 amino acids long. CDR3 coding DNA: TGTGCCAGCAGCTTAGCCGGGAGAGGCATTCAGTACTTC. Protein product: CASSLAGRGIQYF.

This sequence joins TRBV6-5 and TRBJ1-2, with D possibly matching TRBD1 (5 bases). V lost 8 bases and J lost 2, with 18 bases in between. This CDR3 region has 15 residues. Per germline, CDR1 MNHEY and CDR2 SVGAGI. The CDR3 is CASALTHGANYGYTF. CDR3 nucleotide sequence: TGTGCCAGCGCGCTCACCCATGGGGCGAACTATGGCTACACCTTC.

The chain has TRBV30 and TRBJ2-7; no definite D call. The CDR3 is 16 amino acids. Trimming left V 3 bases short and J 0 bases short, with 18 bases between. Germline CDR1 reads GTSNPN; CDR2 reads SVGIG (reference sequence). CDR3 residues: CAWSDTSPLGSYEQYF. The CDR3 DNA reads as TGTGCCTGGAGCGATACTTCCCCTCTGGGCTCCTACGAGCAGTACTTC.

This clonotype appeared a few times. This rearrangement joins TRBV7-3 to TRBJ2-5; D remains unclear. The germline V gene has CDR1 SGHTA and CDR2 FQGTGA. Trimming removed 2 bases at V and 0 bases at J, with 4 bases between. The CDR3 is made up of 13 amino acids. CDR3 bases: TGTGCCAGCAGCTTACACAACCAAGAGACCCAGTACTTC. This codes for CASSLHNQETQYF.

The V and J genes are TRBV9 and TRBJ2-7, with 7 bases identical to TRBD1. Per germline, CDR1 SGDLS and CDR2 YYNGEE. J lost 0 bases, V lost 3 bases, and 3 bases had no gene match. CDR3 length: 14 amino acids. The CDR3 region has the DNA TGTGCCAGCAGCGGGGGACAGTCCTCCTACGAGCAGTACTTC. Protein: CASSGGQSSYEQYF.

The rearrangement joins TRBV4-3 to TRBJ2-1, with TRBD1 matching 7 bases. Judging by the DNA end, TRBJ2-7 fits better; the J call may be wrong. CDR1 is LGHNA, CDR2 YSLEER, per germline. The CDR3 covers 16 residues. The CDR3 protein is CASSQDRDSSYNEQYF. CDR3 nucleotides: TGCGCCAGCAGCCAAGATAGGGACAGCTCCTACAATGAGCAGTACTTC.

This clonotype was counted between two and nine times. The chain employs TRBV20-1 and TRBJ2-3; 9 positions agree with TRBD2. This CDR3 has 14 residues. Per the germline V gene, CDR1 is DFQATT and CDR2 is SNEGSKA (reference sequence). Losses at the gene ends were 2 bases for V and 6 bases for J; bases not matched to a gene: 6. Here the CDR3 reads CSARYSSGDDTQYF. The CDR3 DNA reads as TGCAGTGCTAGATATTCTAGCGGGGATGATACGCAGTATTTT.

Points on this clonotype: Germline is not matched at one junction end, which may reflect a read error. The chain links TRBV29-1 to TRBJ1-1; D is unresolved. The CDR3 contains 14 residues. Germline lookup yields CDR1 SQVTM and CDR2 ANQGSEA. CDR3 region: CSVARPPASTDAFF. DNA of the CDR3: TGCAGCGTTGCCAGGCCTCCCGCCAGCACTGATGCTTTCTTT. The complete variable domain, with remaining parts taken from reference TRBV29-1 and TRBJ1-1, reads SAVISQKPSRDICQRGTSLTIQCQVDSQVTMMFWYRQQPGQSLTLIATANQGSEATYESGFVIDKFPISRPNLTFSTLTVSNMSPEDSSIYLCSVARPPASTDAFFGQGTRLTVV.

This chain links TRBV20-1 with TRBJ1-5; D is perhaps TRBD1 (5 bases). In germline, CDR1 is DFQATT, CDR2 SNEGSKA (reference sequence). The CDR3 consists of 15 residues. Trimming left V 2 bases short and J 0 bases short, with 11 bases between. CDR3 in amino acids: CSARFGTYSNQPQHF. CDR3 in DNA: TGCAGTGCTAGATTTGGGACGTATAGCAATCAGCCCCAGCATTTT.

This clonotype was observed a handful of times. This sequence joins TRBV3-1 and TRBJ2-1; possibly TRBD1 or TRBD2 for D (6 bases each). The CDR3 loop spans 15 amino acids. The germline CDR1 and CDR2 sequences are LGHDT and YNNKEL (reference sequence). V gave up 4 bases and J gave up 0 bases, with 10 bases separating them. The CDR3 spells CASSLGGHSYNEQFF. Here the CDR3 DNA reads TGTGCCAGCAGCCTCGGGGGCCACTCCTACAATGAGCAGTTCTTC.

This clonotype has a handful of counts. The CDR3 loop reads CSARALLPSAQYF. The DNA of the CDR3 is TGCAGTGCTAGGGCCCTTCTTCCTTCGGCGCAGTATTTT. The chain links TRBV20-1 to TRBJ2-3; D gene uncertain. Trimming cost V 3 bases and J 10 bases, with 17 bases left between them. The CDR3 has 13 amino acids. Germline V gene lookup returns CDR1 DFQATT and CDR2 SNEGSKA (reference sequence).

This sequence joins TRBV29-1 and TRBJ1-1; no clear D. Trimming took 4 bases from V and 4 from J, leaving 7 bases between them. The germline CDR1 and CDR2 sequences are SQVTM and ANQGSEA. The CDR3 totals 11 residues. This chain's CDR3 is CSVVTATEAFF. The DNA of the CDR3 is TGCAGCGTTGTAACAGCCACTGAAGCTTTCTTT.

The chain is built from TRBV6-5 and TRBJ1-2, with D possibly being TRBD1 (5 bases). This CDR3 is built from 13 residues. V dropped 7 bases and J dropped 5 bases, with 14 bases sitting between them. The germline V gene encodes CDR1 MNHEY and CDR2 SVGAGI. The CDR3 loop reads CASNPGIGYGYTF. The CDR3 DNA is TGTGCCAGCAATCCAGGGATAGGGTATGGCTACACCTTC.

This clonotype has more than one count but fewer than ten. The CDR3 DNA reads TGTGCCAGCAGCCAAGAACAGGGACTGTTCTATGGCTACACCTTC. This gives the protein CASSQEQGLFYGYTF. V gene TRBV3-1 combines with J gene TRBJ1-2; a weak D match, TRBD1 (6 bases). Looked up from germline, CDR1 is LGHDT and CDR2 is YNNKEL (reference sequence). Trimming removed 0 bases from V and 4 bases from J, with 12 bases in between. The CDR3 is made up of 15 amino acids.

The chain uses TRBV5-6 and TRBJ1-2, with D uncertain. V lost 1 base, J lost 8 bases, and 9 bases lay in between. CDR3 length: 12 residues. Germline CDR1 and CDR2: SGHDT and YYEEEE. CDR3 in amino acids: CASSLFFKGYTF. In DNA form, the CDR3 reads TGTGCCAGCAGCTTGTTTTTTAAGGGCTACACCTTC.

This sequence joins TRBV4-1 and TRBJ2-7; no definite D call. The V end was cut by 0 bases, the J end by 3 bases, with 6 bases between. This CDR3 contains 13 residues. Germline CDR1 and CDR2: MGHRA and YSYEKL. The CDR3 spells CASSQDNGYEQYF. The CDR3 region has the DNA TGCGCCAGCAGCCAAGATAACGGCTACGAGCAGTACTTC.

The gene calls are TRBV12-3 or TRBV12-4 and TRBJ1-1; possibly TRBD1 for D (6 bases). Trimming took 3 bases from V and 0 from J, leaving 17 bases between them. The CDR3 is 17 residues long. DNA for the CDR3: TGTGCCAGCAGTTTGGACAGCCGTGGGGACATGAACACTGAAGCTTTCTTT. Encoded protein: CASSLDSRGDMNTEAFF.

On this clonotype itself: This may come from a read error, since a much larger clone is one base off. DNA for the CDR3: TGTGCCAGCAGCGTACAGGGGGTGGGTGGCTACACCTTC. It codes for CASSVQGVGGYTF. V and J are TRBV9 and TRBJ1-2; 7 nucleotides line up with TRBD1. The CDR3 totals 13 residues. Unmatched junction bases numbered 4, after V lost 1 base and J lost 7 bases. Germline V gene lookup returns CDR1 SGDLS and CDR2 YYNGEE.

This clonotype was counted a few times. The chain employs TRBV7-2 and TRBJ2-5; D unclear. This CDR3 has 14 amino acids. The ends were cut back, 0 bases at V and 11 bases at J, with 16 bases in the middle. Germline V lookup: CDR1 SGHTA, CDR2 FQGNSA. CDR3 amino acids: CASSLAYLGLMQYF. In nucleotides, the CDR3 is TGTGCCAGCAGCTTAGCATATTTAGGTTTGATGCAGTACTTC.

The rearrangement uses TRBV27 and TRBJ2-7; D possibly matches TRBD1 or TRBD2 (5 bases each). Trimming took 8 bases from V and 1 from J, leaving 12 bases between them. Germline V lookup: CDR1 MNHEY, CDR2 SMNVEV (reference sequence). CDR3 length: 13 residues. The CDR3 loop is CASHEEGSYEQYF. CDR3 DNA sequence: TGTGCCAGCCACGAAGAGGGGTCCTACGAGCAGTACTTC.

This clonotype turned up a few times. V is TRBV12-3 or TRBV12-4 and J is TRBJ2-2, with D possibly being TRBD1 or TRBD2 (5 bases each). V dropped 8 bases and J dropped 4 bases, with 11 bases sitting between them. The CDR3 loop spans 13 amino acids. Here the CDR3 DNA reads TGTGCCAGCCGGGGCAGGGCCACCGGGGAGCTGTTTTTT. It specifies CASRGRATGELFF.

The gene calls are TRBV5-1 and TRBJ2-3; no clear D gene. Germline V gene data show CDR1 as SGHRS and CDR2 as YFSETQ. This CDR3 comprises 15 residues. Trimming took 4 bases from V and 2 from J, leaving 14 bases between them. The CDR3 reads CASSPVSLATDTQYF. The CDR3 region has the DNA TGCGCCAGCAGCCCAGTAAGTTTAGCCACAGATACGCAGTATTTT.

This chain's CDR3 is CASSYSIVGQDTDTQYF. Here the CDR3 DNA reads TGCGCCAGCAGCTATTCGATTGTGGGACAGGACACAGATACGCAGTATTTT. The chain recombines TRBV4-3 with TRBJ2-3, with TRBD1 matching 8 bases. Germline trimming cut 5 bases from V and 2 bases from J; bases unmatched to any gene: 12. The CDR3 consists of 17 residues. Germline CDR1 and CDR2: LGHNA and YSLEER.

The sample holds a few counts of this clonotype. This sequence joins TRBV29-1 and TRBJ2-2; a weak D match, TRBD1 (5 bases). Germline V gene sequence: CDR1 SQVTM, CDR2 ANQGSEA. The CDR3 consists of 14 residues. The germline V and J ends were trimmed by 5 bases and 0 bases, with 10 bases remaining between them. The CDR3 region has the DNA TGCAGCGTTCGCGACAGAGCGAACACCGGGGAGCTGTTTTTT. Translating it yields CSVRDRANTGELFF.

The V call is TRBV11-2, the J call TRBJ2-5; TRBD1 or TRBD2 may be the D gene (5 bases each). The J call may not be correct, given that the DNA end is closer to TRBJ2-7. Germline lookup yields CDR1 SGHAT and CDR2 FQNNGV. The CDR3 runs 13 residues. Here the CDR3 reads CASSRDLADEQYF. CDR3 nucleotide sequence: TGTGCCAGCAGCCGGGACCTGGCCGACGAGCAGTACTTC.

Here the CDR3 reads CASSYRPPGETQYF. For the CDR3, the DNA is TGTGCCAGCAGTTACCGCCCCCCCGGAGAGACCCAGTACTTC. The chain combines TRBV6-2 or TRBV6-3 with TRBJ2-5; no definite D call. This CDR3 has 14 amino acids. V lost 2 bases and J 4 bases, leaving 11 bases between the germline ends. Germline values: CDR1 MNHEY, CDR2 SVGEGT.

The chain recombines TRBV25-1 with TRBJ2-3, with 9 bases fitting TRBD2. Germline V gene lookup returns CDR1 MGHDK and CDR2 SYGVNS. CDR3 size: 16 residues. V lost 2 bases to trimming and J lost 4 bases; unmatched junction nucleotides: 7. CDR3 in DNA: TGTGCCAGCAGTGAAAGTGGCGGGGGGGCTCCAGATACGCAGTATTTT. Its translation: CASSESGGGAPDTQYF.